This T cell receptor (beta chain) was captured in a study of blood T cells in healthy people across ages (dated by TCRdb to about 2015). Concerning the study at large: In model experiments, template switching captured roughly one uniquely barcoded TCR beta cDNA molecule for every two T cells. Using deep sequencing normalized with unique cDNA molecular identifiers, the study measured how TCR beta repertoire diversity changes with age. The donors were divided into four age groups: young (average around 16 years), middle-aged (around 37), aged (approximately 62) and long-lived (roughly 86). To avoid experimental bias, donors of different ages were spread randomly across the sequencing lanes. Two additional independent replicas of 1 million unique cDNA reads from the same blood draw were analyzed for two donors (one aged 18 to 30 and one aged 80 or older).

Broader findings and caveats from the paper: Because profiling used bulk unsorted PBMCs, naive and antigen-experienced compartments could not be compared conclusively. Estimates of total diversity from one million sequenced T cells were regarded as lower bounds and underestimates. Because donor CMV infection status was unknown, age-related changes in expanded clonotypes were potentially confounded. There was a strong correlation between observed TCR beta diversity and the percentage of naive T cells measured by flow cytometry. Compared with the aged group, the long-lived group had more naive CD4+ T cells, fewer expanded clones and increased TCR diversity, suggesting age selection. As age increased, observed TCR beta diversity per million T cells dropped in a roughly linear way, and a significant reduction was already evident by age roughly 40.

Donors were 35 to 40 systemically healthy Caucasian individuals from Russia aged roughly 6 to 90 years. Around 9.7 milliliters of peripheral blood were collected from each donor into EDTA-treated Vacutainer tubes. Ficoll-Paque density-gradient centrifugation was used to isolate PBMCs, with at least 6 million obtained per sample. Total RNA, at least 6 micrograms per sample, was extracted from PBMCs with Trizol reagent. The percentages of naive CD45RAhigh/CD27high T cells were determined by flow cytometry on a PBMC aliquot from every donor. Libraries were made using 5' RACE. For sequencing, an Illumina HiSeq 2500 was employed. A second PCR of 7 to 11 cycles was performed with a sample-barcoded 5' primer and a J-beta primer mix. A unique molecular identifier was introduced onto each TCR beta cDNA molecule by a template-switch 5' adaptor carrying 12 random nucleotides. Each sample yielded at least 2.5 million CDR3-containing paired-end reads. The Mint cDNA synthesis kit, primed by a TRBC-specific oligonucleotide, was used to synthesize first-strand cDNA from all RNA. All cDNA was treated with uracil-DNA glycosylase and then went through a first 18-cycle PCR with the universal primers M1SS and BC2_uni_R. The original methods were these. Each sample was normalized by randomly selecting 1 million high-quality reads, each carrying a distinct molecular identifier. Reads sharing molecular identifiers were discarded rather than binned into consensus sequences. MiTCR, with a Q25 quality threshold and the strictest error-elimination algorithm, was used for CDR3 identification, clonotype clustering and error correction. Lower-bound total TCR beta diversity was estimated with a nonparametric unseen species model using Euler transformation. Through fastp at Q25 and MiXCR, TCRdb rebuilt clones from the public reads, retaining in-frame beta chains. All rows with the same CDR3 protein become a single entry with the most common DNA and genes. The V and J calls follow TCRdb's processing rather than the paper's. The sample records over 1.5 million distinct CDR3 sequences, about 49% of which are singletons. The ten largest account for approximately 2.1% of the sample.

Comments on this clonotype: Its antigen is still unknown. There are no base qualities to consult, and no much larger clone falls within one base.

Including cysteine and phenylalanine, the CDR3 has 17 amino acids. The DNA shown is the 51-base CDR3, in frame from base 1. The germline ends are 18 bases apart after V is trimmed by 0 bases and J by 7 bases. Looking up the germline V gene (reference sequence) yields CDR1 LNHNV and CDR2 YYDKDF. The chain is assembled from TRBV15 and TRBJ1-4; a weak D assignment points to TRBD1 (5 bases agree). The TCR originated in a woman between 40 and 50 years old in good health. The sample taken for sequencing was blood. The CDR3 corresponds to CATSREAPGPGGEKLFF. The DNA sequence is as follows: TGTGCCACCAGCAGAGAGGCCCCGGGGCCCGGTGGTGAAAAACTGTTTTTT.